This entry features one T cell receptor (beta chain) sequence. The data stem from a study of blood T cell repertoires in COVID-19. The CDR3 extends over 15 amino acids. Germline loops: CDR1 MDHEN, CDR2 SYDVKM. The V gene end was trimmed by 7 bases and the J gene end by 6 bases; junction bases not matched to a gene: 13. TCRdb keeps only in-frame clones here, not all; method: immunoSEQ multiplex PCR. The table shows approximately 80,000 clones, with 70% to 90% occurring only once. The specimen was peripheral blood. The gene calls are TRBV28 and TRBJ2-3; the match to TRBD1 covers 7 bases. The source is a man between 45 and 60 years old with COVID-19, enrolled during active disease. CDR3 loop: CASTVTGLLPDTQYF. CDR3 bases: TGTGCCAGCACCGTGACAGGGCTACTACCCGATACGCAGTATTTT.